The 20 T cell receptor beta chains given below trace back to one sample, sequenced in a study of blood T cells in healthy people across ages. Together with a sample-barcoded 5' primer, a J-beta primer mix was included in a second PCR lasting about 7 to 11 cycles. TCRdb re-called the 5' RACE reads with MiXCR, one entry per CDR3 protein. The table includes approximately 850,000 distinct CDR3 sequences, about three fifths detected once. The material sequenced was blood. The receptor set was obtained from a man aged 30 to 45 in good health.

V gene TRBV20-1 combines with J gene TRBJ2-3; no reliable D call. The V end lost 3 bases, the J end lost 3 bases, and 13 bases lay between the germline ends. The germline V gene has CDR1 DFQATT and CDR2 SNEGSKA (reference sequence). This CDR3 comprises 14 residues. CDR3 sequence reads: CSARLVASTDTQYF. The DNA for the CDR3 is TGCAGTGCTAGGCTCGTGGCTAGTACAGATACGCAGTATTTT.

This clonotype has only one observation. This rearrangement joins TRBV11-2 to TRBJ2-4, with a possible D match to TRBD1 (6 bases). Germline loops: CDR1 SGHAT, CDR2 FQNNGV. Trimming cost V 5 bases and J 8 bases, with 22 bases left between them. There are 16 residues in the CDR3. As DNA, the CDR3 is TGTGCCAGCAGCCATCCGGACAGCCTGGCCGGCGACATTCAGTACTTC. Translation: CASSHPDSLAGDIQYF.

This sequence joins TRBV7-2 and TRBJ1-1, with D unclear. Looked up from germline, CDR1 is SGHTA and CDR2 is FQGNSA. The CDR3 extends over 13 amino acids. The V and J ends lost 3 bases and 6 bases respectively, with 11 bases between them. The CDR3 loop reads CASSFSESAEAFF. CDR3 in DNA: TGTGCCAGCAGCTTCTCTGAATCAGCTGAAGCTTTCTTT.

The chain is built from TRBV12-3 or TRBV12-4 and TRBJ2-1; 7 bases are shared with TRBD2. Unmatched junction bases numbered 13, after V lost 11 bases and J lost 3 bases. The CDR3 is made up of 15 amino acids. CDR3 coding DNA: TGTGCCCGCCATTGCCTACAGCGGGGCTACAATGAGCAGTTCTTC. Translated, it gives CARHCLQRGYNEQFF.

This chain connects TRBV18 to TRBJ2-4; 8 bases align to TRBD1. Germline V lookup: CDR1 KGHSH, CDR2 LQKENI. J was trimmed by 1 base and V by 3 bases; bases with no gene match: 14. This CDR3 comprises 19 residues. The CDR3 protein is CASSPGLYPDRAAKNIQYF. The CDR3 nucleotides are TGTGCCAGCTCACCGGGATTGTATCCGGACAGGGCGGCCAAAAACATTCAGTACTTC.

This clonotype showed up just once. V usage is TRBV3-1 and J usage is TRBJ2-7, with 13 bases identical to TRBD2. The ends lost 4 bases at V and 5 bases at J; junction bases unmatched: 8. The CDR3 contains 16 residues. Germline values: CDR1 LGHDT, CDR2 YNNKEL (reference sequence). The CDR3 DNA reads TGTGCCAGCAGCCTGGGACTAGCGGGATTTCAGAACGAGCAGTACTTC. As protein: CASSLGLAGFQNEQYF.

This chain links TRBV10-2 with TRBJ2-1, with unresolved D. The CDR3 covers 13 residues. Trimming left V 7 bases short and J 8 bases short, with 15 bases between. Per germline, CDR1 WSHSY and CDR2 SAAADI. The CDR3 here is CASMVQLVYEQFF. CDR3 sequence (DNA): TGCGCCAGCATGGTACAGTTGGTCTATGAGCAGTTCTTC.

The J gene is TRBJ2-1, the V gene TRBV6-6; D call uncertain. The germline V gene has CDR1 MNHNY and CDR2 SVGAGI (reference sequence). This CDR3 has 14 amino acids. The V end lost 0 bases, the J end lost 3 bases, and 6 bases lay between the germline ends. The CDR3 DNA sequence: TGTGCCAGCAGTTACTCGAATCGCTACAATGAGCAGTTCTTC. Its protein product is CASSYSNRYNEQFF.

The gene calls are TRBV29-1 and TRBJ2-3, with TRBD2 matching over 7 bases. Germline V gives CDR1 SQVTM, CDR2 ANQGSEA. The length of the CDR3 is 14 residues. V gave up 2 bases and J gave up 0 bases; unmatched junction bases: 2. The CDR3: CSVERAGSTDTQYF. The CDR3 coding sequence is TGCAGCGTTGAAAGAGCGGGGAGCACAGATACGCAGTATTTT.

The chain's CDR3 is CSAHPGHAYNEQYF. The DNA for the CDR3 is TGCAGTGCTCATCCGGGACATGCCTACAATGAGCAGTACTTC. The V gene is TRBV20-1, the J gene TRBJ2-1; D possibly corresponds to TRBD1 (6 bases). Judging by the DNA end, TRBJ2-7 fits better; the J call may be wrong. Germline V lookup: CDR1 DFQATT, CDR2 SNEGSKA (reference sequence). This CDR3 contains 14 residues.

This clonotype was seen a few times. The CDR3 loop is CASSAQQDYNEQFF. In DNA form, the CDR3 reads TGTGCCAGCAGTGCTCAGCAGGATTACAATGAGCAGTTCTTC. V and J are TRBV6-6 and TRBJ2-1; D ambiguous. Germline CDR1 and CDR2: MNHNY and SVGAGI (reference sequence). The CDR3 is 14 residues long. The V end was cut by 5 bases, the J end by 4 bases, with 12 bases between.

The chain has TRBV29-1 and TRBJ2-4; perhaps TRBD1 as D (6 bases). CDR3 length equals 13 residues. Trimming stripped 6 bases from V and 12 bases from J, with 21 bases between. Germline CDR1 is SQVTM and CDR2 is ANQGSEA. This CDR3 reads CSVTEGEPFAQYF. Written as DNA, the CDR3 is TGCAGCGTAACCGAGGGGGAGCCGTTTGCTCAGTACTTC.

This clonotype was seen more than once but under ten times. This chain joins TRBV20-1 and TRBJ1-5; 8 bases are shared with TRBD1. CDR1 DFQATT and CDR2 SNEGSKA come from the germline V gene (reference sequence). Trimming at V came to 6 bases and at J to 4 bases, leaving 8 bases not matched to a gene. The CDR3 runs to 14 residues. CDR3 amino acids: CSALDRQGNQPQHF. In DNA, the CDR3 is TGCAGTGCACTTGACAGACAGGGGAATCAGCCCCAGCATTTT.

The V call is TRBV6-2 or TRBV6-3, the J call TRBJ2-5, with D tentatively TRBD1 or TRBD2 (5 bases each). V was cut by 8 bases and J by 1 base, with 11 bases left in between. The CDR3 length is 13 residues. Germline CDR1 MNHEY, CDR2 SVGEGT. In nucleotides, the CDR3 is TGTGCCAGCGAGGGGACCTTCCAAGAGACCCAGTACTTC. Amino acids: CASEGTFQETQYF.

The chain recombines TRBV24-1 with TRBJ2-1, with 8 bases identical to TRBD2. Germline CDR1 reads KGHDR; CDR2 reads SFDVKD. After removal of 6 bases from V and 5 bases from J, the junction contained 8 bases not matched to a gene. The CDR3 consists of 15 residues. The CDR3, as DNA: TGTGCCACCAGTTCCCTAGCGGGCCCTCACAATGAGCAGTTCTTC. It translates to CATSSLAGPHNEQFF.

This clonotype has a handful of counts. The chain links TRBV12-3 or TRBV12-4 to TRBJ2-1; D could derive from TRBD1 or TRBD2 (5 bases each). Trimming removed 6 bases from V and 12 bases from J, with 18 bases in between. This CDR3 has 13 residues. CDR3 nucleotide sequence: TGTGCCAGCAGCCAATTCAGGGACCAAGGGCAGTTCTTC. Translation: CASSQFRDQGQFF.

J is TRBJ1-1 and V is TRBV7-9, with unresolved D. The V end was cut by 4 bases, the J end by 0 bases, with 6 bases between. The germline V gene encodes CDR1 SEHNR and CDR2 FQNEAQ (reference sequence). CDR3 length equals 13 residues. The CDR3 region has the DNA TGTGCCAGCAGCTCCACACTGAACACTGAAGCTTTCTTT. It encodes CASSSTLNTEAFF.

This CDR3 reads CASSVAGTSGLQTQYF. CDR3 nucleotide sequence: TGTGCCAGCAGCGTAGCCGGGACTAGCGGACTTCAGACCCAGTACTTC. The chain carries TRBV9 and TRBJ2-5; 11 bases map to TRBD2. CDR3 length: 16 residues. V lost 0 bases to trimming and J lost 6 bases; unmatched junction nucleotides: 7. Germline V gene lookup returns CDR1 SGDLS and CDR2 YYNGEE.

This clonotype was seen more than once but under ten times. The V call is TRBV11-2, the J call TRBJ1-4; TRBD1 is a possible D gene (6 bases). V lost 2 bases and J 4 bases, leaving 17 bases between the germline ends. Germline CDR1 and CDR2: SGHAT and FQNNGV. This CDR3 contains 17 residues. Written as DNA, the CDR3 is TGTGCCAGCAGCTTATCACCGCTGAGGGGGATTAATGAAAAACTGTTTTTT. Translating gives CASSLSPLRGINEKLFF.

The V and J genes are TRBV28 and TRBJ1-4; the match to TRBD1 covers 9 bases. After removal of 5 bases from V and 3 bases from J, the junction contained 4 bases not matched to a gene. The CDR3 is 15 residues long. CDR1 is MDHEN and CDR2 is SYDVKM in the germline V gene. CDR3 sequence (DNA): TGTGCCAGCAGTACACAGGGGGCCGCTAATGAAAAACTGTTTTTT. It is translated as CASSTQGAANEKLFF.